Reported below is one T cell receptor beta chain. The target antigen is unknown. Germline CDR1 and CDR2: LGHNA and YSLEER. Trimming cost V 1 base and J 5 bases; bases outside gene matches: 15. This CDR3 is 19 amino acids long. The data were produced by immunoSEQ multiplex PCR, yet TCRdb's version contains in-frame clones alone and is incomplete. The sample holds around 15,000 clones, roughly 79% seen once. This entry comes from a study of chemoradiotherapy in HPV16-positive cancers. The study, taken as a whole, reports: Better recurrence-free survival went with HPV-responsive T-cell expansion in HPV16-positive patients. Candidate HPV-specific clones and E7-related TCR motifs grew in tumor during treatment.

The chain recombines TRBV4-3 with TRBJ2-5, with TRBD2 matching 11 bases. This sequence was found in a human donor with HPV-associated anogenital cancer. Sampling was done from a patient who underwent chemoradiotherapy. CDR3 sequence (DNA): TGCGCCAGCAGCCAAGTTAGCGGGGGGGTGAAGCGGAGCGGGGAGACCCAGTACTTC. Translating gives CASSQVSGGVKRSGETQYF.